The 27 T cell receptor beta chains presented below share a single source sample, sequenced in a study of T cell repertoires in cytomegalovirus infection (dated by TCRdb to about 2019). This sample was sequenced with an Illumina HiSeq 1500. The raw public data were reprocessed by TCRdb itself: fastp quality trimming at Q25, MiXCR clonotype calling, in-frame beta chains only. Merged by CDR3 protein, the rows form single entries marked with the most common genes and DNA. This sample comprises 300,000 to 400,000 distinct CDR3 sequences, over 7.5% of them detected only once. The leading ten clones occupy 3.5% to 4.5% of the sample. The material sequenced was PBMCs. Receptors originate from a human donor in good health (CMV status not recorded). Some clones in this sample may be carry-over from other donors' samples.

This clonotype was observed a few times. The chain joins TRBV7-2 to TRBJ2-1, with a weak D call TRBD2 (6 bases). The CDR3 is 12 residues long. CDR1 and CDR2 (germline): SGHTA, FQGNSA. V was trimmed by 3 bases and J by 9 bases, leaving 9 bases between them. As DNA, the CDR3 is TGTGCCAGCAGCTTCGGGGGACCTGAGCAGTTCTTC. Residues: CASSFGGPEQFF.

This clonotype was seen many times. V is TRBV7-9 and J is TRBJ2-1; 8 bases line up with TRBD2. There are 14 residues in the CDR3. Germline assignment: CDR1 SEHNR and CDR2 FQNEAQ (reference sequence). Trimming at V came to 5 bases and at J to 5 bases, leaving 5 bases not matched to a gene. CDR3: CASSVTSGDNEQFF. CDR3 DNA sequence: TGTGCCAGCAGCGTTACTAGCGGCGACAATGAGCAGTTCTTC.

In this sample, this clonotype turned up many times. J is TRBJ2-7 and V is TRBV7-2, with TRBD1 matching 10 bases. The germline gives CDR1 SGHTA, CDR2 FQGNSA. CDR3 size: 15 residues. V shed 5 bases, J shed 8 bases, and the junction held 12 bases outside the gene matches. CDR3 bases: TGTGCCAGCAGCAGAACCGGGACAGGGGACATCAAGCAGTACTTC. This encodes CASSRTGTGDIKQYF.

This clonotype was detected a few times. The CDR3 nucleotides are TGTGCCAGCAGCCGCCAACCGGGACACTTAATGAACACTGAAGCTTTCTTT. It specifies CASSRQPGHLMNTEAFF. The gene calls are TRBV6-5 and TRBJ1-1, with D tentatively TRBD1 (6 bases). V was shortened by 6 bases and J by 0 bases, with 20 bases between the two germline ends. From germline, CDR1 is MNHEY and CDR2 SVGAGI. This CDR3 contains 17 residues.

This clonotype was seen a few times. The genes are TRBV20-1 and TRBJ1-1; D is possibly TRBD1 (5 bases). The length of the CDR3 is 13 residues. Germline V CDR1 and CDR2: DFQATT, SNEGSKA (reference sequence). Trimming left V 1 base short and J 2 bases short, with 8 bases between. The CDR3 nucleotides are TGCAGTGCTAGAGCAGGGACCAACACTGAAGCTTTCTTT. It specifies CSARAGTNTEAFF.

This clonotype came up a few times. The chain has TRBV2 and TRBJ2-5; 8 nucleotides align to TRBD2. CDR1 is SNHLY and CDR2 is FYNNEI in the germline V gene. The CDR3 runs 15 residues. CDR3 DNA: TGTGCTCAGCAGGGAGAAGCGGGGGATTGGGAGACCCAGTACTTC. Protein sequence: CAQQGEAGDWETQYF.

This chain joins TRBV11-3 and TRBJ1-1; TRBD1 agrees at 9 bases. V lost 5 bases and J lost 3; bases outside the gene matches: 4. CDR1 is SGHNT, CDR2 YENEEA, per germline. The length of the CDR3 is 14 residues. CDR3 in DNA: TGTGCCAGCAGCCTCGGACAGGGGCACACTGAAGCTTTCTTT. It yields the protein CASSLGQGHTEAFF. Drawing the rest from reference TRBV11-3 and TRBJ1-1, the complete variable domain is EAGVVQSPRYKIIEKKQPVAFWCNPISGHNTLYWYLQNLGQGPELLIRYENEEAVDDSQLPKDRFSAERLKGVDSTLKIQPAELGDSAVYLCASSLGQGHTEAFFGQGTRLTVV.

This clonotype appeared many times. CDR3 bases: TGCGCCAGCAGCCCTCTGGGACAGGGCATAGAGACCCAGTACTTC. Protein: CASSPLGQGIETQYF. The chain employs TRBV4-1 and TRBJ2-5; 9 nucleotides match TRBD1. There are 15 residues in the CDR3. V was pared by 4 bases and J by 4 bases, with 7 bases of the junction left unmatched. CDR1 is MGHRA and CDR2 is YSYEKL in the germline V gene.

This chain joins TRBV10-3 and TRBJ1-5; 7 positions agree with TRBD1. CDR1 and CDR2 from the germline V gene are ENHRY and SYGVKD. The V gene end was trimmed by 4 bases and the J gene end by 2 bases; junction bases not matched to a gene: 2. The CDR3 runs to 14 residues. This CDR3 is CAISGGTGNQPQHF. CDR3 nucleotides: TGTGCCATCAGTGGGGGGACAGGCAATCAGCCCCAGCATTTT.

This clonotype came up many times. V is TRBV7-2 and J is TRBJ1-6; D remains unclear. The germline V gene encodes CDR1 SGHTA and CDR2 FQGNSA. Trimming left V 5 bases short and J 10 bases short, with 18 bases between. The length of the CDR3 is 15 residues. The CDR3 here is CASSPFIGVDSPLHF. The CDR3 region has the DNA TGTGCCAGCAGCCCCTTTATCGGGGTGGACTCACCCCTCCACTTT.

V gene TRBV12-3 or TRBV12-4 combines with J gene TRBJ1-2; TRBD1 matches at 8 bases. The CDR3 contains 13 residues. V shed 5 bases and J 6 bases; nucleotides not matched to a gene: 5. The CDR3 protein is CASSPGQGHGYTF. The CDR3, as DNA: TGTGCCAGCAGTCCCGGACAGGGACATGGCTACACCTTC.

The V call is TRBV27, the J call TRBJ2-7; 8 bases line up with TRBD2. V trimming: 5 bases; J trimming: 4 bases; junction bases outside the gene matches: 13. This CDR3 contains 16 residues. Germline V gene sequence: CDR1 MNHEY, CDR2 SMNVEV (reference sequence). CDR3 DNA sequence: TGTGCCAGCAGTCCCAACAGCGGGAGAAAACCATACGAGCAGTACTTC. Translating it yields CASSPNSGRKPYEQYF.

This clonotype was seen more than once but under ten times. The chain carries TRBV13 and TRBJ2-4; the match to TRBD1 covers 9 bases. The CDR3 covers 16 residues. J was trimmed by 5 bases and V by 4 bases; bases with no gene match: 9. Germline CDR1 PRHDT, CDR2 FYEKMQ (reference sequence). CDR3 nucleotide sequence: TGTGCCAGCAGCTCTGGTTCGGGACAGGGCCAAAACATTCAGTACTTC. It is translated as CASSSGSGQGQNIQYF. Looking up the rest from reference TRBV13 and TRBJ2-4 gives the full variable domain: AAGVIQSPRHLIKEKRETATLKCYPIPRHDTVYWYQQGPGQDPQFLISFYEKMQSDKGSIPDRFSAQQFSDYHSELNMSSLELGDSALYFCASSSGSGQGQNIQYFGAGTRLSVL.

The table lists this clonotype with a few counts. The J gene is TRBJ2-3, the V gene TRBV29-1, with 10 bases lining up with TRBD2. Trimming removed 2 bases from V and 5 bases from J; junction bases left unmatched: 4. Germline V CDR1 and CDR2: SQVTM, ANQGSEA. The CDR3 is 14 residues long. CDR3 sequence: CSVEILAGGDTQYF. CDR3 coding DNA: TGCAGCGTTGAAATCTTAGCGGGGGGAGATACGCAGTATTTT.

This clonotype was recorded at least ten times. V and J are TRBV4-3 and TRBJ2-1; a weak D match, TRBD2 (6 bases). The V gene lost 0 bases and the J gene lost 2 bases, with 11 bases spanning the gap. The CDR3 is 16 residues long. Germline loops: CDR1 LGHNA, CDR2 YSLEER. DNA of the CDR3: TGCGCCAGCAGCCAAGATTCGGGGGAAGCCTACAATGAGCAGTTCTTC. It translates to CASSQDSGEAYNEQFF.

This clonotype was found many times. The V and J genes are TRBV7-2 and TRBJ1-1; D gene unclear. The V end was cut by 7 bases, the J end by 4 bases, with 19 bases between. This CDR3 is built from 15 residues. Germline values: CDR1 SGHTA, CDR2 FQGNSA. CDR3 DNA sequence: TGTGCCAGCAAACCTTGGGGAGGTGGGAGCACTGAAGCTTTCTTT. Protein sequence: CASKPWGGGSTEAFF.

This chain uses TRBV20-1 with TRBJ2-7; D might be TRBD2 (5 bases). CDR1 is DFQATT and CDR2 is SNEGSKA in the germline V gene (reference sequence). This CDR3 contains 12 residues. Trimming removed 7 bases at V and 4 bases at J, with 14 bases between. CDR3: CSGLKRIYEQYF. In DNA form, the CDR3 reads TGCAGTGGTCTCAAGCGGATTTACGAGCAGTACTTC.

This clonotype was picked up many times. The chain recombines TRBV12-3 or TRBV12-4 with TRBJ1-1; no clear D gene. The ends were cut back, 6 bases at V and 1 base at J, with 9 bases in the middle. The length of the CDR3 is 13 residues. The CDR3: CASRWGGNTEAFF. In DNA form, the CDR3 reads TGTGCCAGCAGGTGGGGAGGGAACACTGAAGCTTTCTTT.

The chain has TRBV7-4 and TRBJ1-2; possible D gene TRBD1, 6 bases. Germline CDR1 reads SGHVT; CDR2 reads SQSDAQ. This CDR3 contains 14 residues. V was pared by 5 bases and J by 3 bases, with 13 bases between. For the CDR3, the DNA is TGTGCCAGCAGCCCCCCTCGGACAGACTATGGCTACACCTTC. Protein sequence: CASSPPRTDYGYTF.

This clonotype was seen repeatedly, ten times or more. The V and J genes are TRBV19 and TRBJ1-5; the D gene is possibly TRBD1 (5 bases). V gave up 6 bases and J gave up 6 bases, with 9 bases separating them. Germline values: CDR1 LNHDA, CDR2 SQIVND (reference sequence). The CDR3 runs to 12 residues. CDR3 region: CASREGFQPQHF. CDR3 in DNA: TGTGCCAGTAGGGAGGGGTTTCAGCCCCAGCATTTT.

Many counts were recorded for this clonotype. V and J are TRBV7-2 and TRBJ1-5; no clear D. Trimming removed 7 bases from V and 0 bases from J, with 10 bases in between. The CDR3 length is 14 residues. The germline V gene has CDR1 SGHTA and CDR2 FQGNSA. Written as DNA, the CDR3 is TGTGCCAGCACTCCGGGGAGTAGCAATCAGCCCCAGCATTTT. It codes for CASTPGSSNQPQHF.

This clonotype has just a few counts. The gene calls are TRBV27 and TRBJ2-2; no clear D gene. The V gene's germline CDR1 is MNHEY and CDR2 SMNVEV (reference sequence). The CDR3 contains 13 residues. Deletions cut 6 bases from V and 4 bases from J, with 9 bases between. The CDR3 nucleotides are TGTGCCAGCAGCCACCCGGGCACCGGGGAGCTGTTTTTT. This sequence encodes CASSHPGTGELFF.

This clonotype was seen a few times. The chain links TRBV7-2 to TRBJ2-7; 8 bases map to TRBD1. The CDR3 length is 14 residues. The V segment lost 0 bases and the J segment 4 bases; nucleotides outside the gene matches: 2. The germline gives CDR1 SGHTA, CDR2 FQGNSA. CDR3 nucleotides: TGTGCCAGCAGCTTAGCCCGGACAGGGTACGAGCAGTACTTC. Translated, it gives CASSLARTGYEQYF. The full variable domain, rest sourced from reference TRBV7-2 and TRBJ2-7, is GAGVSQSPSNKVTEKGKDVELRCDPISGHTALYWYRQSLGQGLEFLIYFQGNSAPDKSGLPSDRFSAERTGGSVSTLTIQRTQQEDSAVYLCASSLARTGYEQYFGPGTRLTVT.

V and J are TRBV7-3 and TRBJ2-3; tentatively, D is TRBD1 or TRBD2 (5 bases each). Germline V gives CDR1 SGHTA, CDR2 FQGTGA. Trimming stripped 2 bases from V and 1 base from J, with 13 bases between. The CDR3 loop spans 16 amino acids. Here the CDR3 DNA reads TGTGCCAGCAGCTTATTTATACTAGGGGGCACAGATACGCAGTATTTT. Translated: CASSLFILGGTDTQYF.

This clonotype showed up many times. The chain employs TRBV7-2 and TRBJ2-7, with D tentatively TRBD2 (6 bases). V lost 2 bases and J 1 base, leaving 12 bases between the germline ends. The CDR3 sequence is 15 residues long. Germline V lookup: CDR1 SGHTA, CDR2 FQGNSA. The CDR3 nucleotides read TGTGCCAGCAGCTTAAGTGCTAGCGATTCCTACGAGCAGTACTTC. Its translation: CASSLSASDSYEQYF.

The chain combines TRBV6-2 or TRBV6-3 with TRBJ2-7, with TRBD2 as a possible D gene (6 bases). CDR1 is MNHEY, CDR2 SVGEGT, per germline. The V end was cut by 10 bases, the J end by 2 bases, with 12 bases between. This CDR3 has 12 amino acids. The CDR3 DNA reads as TGTGCCACCGAGGGACTGACCTACGAGCAGTACTTC. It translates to CATEGLTYEQYF.

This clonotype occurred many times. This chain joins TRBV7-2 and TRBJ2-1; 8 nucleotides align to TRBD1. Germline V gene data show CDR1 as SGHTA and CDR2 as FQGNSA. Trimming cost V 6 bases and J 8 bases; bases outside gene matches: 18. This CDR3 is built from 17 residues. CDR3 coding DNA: TGTGCCAGCAGTCGCCCTCCGGACAGGGCCAAAATGGATGAGCAGTTCTTC. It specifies CASSRPPDRAKMDEQFF.